This TCR beta chain was found in a study of blood T cell repertoires in COVID-19. Overall study: From the United States, Italy and Spain came samples of acute and convalescent COVID-19. T cells, B-cell-depleted T cells, or PBMCs provided the cDNA or gDNA that served as material.

Trimming removed 0 bases from V and 7 bases from J, with 13 bases in between. The length of the CDR3 is 15 residues. CDR1 and CDR2 (germline): SGHRS, YFSETQ. In the study's own analysis: Nucleated cell number was recorded as an estimate derived from reference gene primer amplification. Assay used: immunoSEQ multiplex PCR; TCRdb lists only in-frame clones, some missing. V and J calls and clone size follow that table, whereas D and trimming were derived from the DNA. The sample lists some 69,000 clones; 79% were seen once. The sequencing input was peripheral blood. This TCR was sampled from a human donor in a cohort sampled during active COVID-19. This chain links TRBV5-1 with TRBJ2-2; TRBD2 is a possible D gene (6 bases). The DNA for the CDR3 is TGCGCCAGCAGCTTGGTACCTACTAGCAGCGGGGAGCTGTTTTTT. Translating it yields CASSLVPTSSGELFF.